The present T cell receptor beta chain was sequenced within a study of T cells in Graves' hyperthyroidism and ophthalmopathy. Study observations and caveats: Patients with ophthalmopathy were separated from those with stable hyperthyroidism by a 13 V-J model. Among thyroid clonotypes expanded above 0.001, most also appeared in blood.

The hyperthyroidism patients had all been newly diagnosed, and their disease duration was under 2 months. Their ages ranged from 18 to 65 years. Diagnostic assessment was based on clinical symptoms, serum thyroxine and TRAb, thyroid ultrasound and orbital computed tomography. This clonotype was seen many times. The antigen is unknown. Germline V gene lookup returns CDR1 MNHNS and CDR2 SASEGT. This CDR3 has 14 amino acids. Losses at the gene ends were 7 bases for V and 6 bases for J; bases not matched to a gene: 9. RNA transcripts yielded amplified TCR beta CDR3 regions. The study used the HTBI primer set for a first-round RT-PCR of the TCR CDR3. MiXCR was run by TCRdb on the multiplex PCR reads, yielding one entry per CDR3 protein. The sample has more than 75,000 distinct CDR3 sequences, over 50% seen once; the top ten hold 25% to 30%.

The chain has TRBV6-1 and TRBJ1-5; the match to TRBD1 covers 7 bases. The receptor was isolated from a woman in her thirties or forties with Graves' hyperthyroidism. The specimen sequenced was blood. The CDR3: CASTPGGYSQPQHF. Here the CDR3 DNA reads TGTGCCAGCACCCCAGGGGGGTACAGTCAGCCCCAGCATTTT.